By its share, the clone carrying this T cell receptor (beta chain) is medium-sized. The CDR3 has 14 amino acids. CDR1 and CDR2 from the germline V gene are MDHEN and SYDVKM. V dropped 2 bases and J dropped 5; count of bases not matched to a gene: 6. As part of library construction, unique molecular identifiers were attached to individual cDNA molecules. MiXCR was run by TCRdb on the 5' RACE reads, yielding one entry per CDR3 protein. The table records about 53,000 distinct CDR3 sequences, 9.5% to 15% of them present only once. The entry originates in a study of early T cells in non-severe SARS-CoV-2 infection.

The sample consisted of whole blood, taken at baseline. This receptor was identified in an adult who was a healthcare worker with PCR-confirmed SARS-CoV-2 infection or an uninfected control (not recorded which). V is TRBV28 and J is TRBJ2-7; 7 bases fit TRBD1. The CDR3 region is CASSLHDRAHEQYF. The CDR3 DNA follows: TGTGCCAGCAGTTTACACGACAGGGCCCACGAGCAGTACTTC.